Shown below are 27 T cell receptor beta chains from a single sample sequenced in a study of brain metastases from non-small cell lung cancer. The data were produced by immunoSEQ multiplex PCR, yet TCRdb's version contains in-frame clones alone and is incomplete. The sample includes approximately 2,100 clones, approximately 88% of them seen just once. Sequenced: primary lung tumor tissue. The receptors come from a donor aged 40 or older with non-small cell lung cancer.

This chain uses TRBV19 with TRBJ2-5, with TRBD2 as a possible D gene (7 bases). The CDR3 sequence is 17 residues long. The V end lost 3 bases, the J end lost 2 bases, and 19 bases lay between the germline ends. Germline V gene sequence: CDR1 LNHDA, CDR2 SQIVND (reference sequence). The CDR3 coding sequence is TGTGCCAGTAGTATTATCGGGGGGACAAGGTTACAAGAGACCCAGTACTTC. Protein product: CASSIIGGTRLQETQYF.

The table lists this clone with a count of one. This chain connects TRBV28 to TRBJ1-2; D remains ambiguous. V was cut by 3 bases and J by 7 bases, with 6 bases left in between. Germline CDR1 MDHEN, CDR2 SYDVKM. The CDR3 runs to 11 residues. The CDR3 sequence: CASSLGFGYTF. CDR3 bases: TGTGCCAGCAGTTTGGGGTTTGGCTACACCTTC.

CDR3 in amino acids: CASREGTEAFF. For the CDR3, the DNA is TGCGCCAGCCGCGAAGGGACTGAAGCTTTCTTT. This chain connects TRBV5-1 to TRBJ1-1; D ambiguous. CDR1 and CDR2 from the germline V gene are SGHRS and YFSETQ. The CDR3 runs 11 residues. The germline V and J ends were trimmed by 7 bases and 5 bases, with 9 bases remaining between them.

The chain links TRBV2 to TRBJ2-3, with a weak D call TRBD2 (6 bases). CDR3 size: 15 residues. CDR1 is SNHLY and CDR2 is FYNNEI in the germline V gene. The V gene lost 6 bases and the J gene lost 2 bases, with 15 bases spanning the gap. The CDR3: CASSPGGLYTDTQYF. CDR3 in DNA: TGTGCCAGCAGCCCTGGGGGACTTTACACAGATACGCAGTATTTT.

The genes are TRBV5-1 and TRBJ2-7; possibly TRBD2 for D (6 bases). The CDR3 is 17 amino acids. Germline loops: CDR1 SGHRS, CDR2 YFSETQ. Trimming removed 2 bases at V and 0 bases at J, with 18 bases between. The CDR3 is CASSLASGGTVSYEQYF. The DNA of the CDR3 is TGCGCCAGCAGCTTAGCCAGTGGAGGGACGGTCTCCTACGAGCAGTACTTC.

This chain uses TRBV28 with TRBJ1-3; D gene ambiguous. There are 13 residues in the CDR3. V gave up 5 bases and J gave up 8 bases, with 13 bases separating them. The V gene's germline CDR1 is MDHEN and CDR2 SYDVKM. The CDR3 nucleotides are TGTGCCAGCAGTCCGACTCTCCCCGACACCATATATTTT. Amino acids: CASSPTLPDTIYF.

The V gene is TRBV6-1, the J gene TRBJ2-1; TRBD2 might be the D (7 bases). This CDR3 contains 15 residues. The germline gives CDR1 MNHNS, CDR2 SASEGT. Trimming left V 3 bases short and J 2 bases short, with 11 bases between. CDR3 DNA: TGTGCCAGCAGTGACGGGGGGCCGGCCTACAATGAGCAGTTCTTC. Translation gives CASSDGGPAYNEQFF.

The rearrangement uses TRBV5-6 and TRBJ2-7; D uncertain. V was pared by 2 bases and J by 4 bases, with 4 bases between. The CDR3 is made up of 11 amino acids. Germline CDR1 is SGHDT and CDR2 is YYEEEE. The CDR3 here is CASSLTYEQYF. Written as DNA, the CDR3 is TGTGCCAGCAGCTTAACTTACGAGCAGTACTTC.

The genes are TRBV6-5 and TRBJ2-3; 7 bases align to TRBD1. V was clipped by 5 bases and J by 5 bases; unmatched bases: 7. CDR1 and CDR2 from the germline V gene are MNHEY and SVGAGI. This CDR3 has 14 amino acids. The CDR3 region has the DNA TGTGCCAGCAGTCTACAGGGGTCAGGAGATACGCAGTATTTT. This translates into CASSLQGSGDTQYF.

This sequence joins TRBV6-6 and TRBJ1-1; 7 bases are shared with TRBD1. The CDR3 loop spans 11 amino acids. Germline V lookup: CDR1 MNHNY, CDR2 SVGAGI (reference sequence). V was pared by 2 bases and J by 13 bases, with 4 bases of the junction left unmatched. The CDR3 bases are TGTGCCAGCAGTTACCAGGGGGGAGGTTTCTTT. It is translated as CASSYQGGGFF.

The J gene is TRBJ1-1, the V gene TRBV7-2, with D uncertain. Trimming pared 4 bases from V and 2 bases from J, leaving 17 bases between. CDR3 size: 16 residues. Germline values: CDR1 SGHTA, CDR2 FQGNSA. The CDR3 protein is CASSSPFGGRNTEAFF. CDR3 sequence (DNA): TGTGCCAGCAGCTCCCCGTTTGGCGGGAGAAACACTGAAGCTTTCTTT.

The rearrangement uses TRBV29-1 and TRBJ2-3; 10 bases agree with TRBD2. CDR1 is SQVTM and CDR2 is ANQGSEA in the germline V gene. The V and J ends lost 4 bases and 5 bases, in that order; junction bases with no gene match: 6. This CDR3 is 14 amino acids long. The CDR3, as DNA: TGCAGCGTTGCTACTAGCGGGGCCTTAGATACGCAGTATTTT. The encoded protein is CSVATSGALDTQYF.

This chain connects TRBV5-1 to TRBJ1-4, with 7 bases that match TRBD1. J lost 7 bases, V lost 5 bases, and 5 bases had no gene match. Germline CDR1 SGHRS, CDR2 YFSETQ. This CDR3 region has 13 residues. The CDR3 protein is CASSNRGGEKLFF. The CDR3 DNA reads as TGCGCCAGCAGTAACAGGGGTGGTGAAAAACTGTTTTTT.

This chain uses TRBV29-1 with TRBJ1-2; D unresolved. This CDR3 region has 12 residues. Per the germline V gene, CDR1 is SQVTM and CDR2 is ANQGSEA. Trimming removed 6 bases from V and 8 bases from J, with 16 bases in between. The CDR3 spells CSVQDPPIGYTF. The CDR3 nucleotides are TGCAGCGTCCAGGATCCCCCCATAGGCTACACCTTC.

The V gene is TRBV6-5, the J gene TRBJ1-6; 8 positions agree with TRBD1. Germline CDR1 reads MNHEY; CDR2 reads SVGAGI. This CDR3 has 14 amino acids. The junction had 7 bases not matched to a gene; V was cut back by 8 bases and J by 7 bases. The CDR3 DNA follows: TGTGCCAGCGCCGACAGGGGAGGGAATTCACCCCTCCACTTT. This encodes CASADRGGNSPLHF.

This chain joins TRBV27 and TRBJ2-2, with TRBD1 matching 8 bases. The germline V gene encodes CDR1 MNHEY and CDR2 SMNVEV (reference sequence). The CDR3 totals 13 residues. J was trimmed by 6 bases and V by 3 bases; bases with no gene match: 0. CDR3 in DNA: TGTGCCAGCAGTTTGACAGGGGCCGGGGAGCTGTTTTTT. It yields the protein CASSLTGAGELFF.

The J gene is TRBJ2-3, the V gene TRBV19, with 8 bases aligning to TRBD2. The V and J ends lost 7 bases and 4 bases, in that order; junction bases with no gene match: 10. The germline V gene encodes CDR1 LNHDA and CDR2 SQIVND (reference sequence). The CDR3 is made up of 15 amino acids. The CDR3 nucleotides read TGTGCCAGTAAGTCAAGCGGGAGAGCCGCAGATACGCAGTATTTT. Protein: CASKSSGRAADTQYF.

The CDR3 coding sequence is TGTGCCAGCAATTTTGTCGGGGGCCGGAACACTGAAGCTTTCTTT. It codes for CASNFVGGRNTEAFF. The rearrangement joins TRBV27 to TRBJ1-1, with D possibly matching TRBD1 (6 bases). The CDR3 runs to 15 residues. Germline V gene data show CDR1 as MNHEY and CDR2 as SMNVEV (reference sequence). Trimming removed 7 bases from V and 1 base from J, with 16 bases in between.

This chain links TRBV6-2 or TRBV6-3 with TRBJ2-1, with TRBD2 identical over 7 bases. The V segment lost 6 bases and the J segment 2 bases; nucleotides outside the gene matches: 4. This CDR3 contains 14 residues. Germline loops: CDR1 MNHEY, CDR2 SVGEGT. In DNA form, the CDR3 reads TGTGCCAGCAGCTCCGGGGGGACCTACAATGAGCAGTTCTTC. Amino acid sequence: CASSSGGTYNEQFF.

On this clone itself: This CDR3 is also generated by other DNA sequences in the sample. The CDR3 DNA reads TGTGCCAGCAGCCAGACAGCCAATGAGCAGTTCTTC. Translation: CASSQTANEQFF. The gene calls are TRBV3-1 (or the pseudogene TRBV3-2) and TRBJ2-1; the D gene is possibly TRBD1 (5 bases). CDR3 size: 12 residues. V lost 3 bases to trimming and J lost 6 bases, with 6 bases between them. CDR1 is LGHDT and CDR2 is YNNKEL in the germline V gene (reference sequence).

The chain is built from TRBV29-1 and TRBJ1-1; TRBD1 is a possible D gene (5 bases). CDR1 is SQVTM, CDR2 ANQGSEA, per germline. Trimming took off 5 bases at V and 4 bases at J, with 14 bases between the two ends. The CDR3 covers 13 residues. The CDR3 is CSVHGARGTEAFF. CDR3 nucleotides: TGCAGCGTTCACGGGGCGCGGGGCACTGAAGCTTTCTTT.

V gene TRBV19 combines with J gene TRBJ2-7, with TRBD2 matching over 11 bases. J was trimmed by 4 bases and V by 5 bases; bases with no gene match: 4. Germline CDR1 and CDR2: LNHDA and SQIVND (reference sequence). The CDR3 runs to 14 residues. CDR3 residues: CASSPWTSGYEQYF. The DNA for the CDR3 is TGTGCCAGTAGTCCTTGGACTAGCGGGTACGAGCAGTACTTC.

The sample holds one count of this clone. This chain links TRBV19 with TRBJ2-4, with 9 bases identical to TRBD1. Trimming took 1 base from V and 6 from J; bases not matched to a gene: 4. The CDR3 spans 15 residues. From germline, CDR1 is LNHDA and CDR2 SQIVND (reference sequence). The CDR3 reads CASSIARQGGNIQYF. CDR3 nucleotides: TGTGCCAGTAGTATAGCTCGACAGGGGGGAAACATTCAGTACTTC.

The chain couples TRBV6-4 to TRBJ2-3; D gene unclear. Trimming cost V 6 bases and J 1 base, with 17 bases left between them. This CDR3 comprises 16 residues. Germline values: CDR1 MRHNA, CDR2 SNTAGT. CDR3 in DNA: TGTGCCAGCAGCGACCGAATAGGTGGTGGCACAGATACGCAGTATTTT. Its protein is CASSDRIGGGTDTQYF.

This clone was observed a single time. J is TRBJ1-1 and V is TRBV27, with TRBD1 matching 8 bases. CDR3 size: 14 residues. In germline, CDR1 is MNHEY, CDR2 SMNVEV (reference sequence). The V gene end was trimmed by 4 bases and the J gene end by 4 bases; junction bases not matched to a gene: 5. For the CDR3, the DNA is TGTGCCAGCAGTTCGGGACAGGAGGTCACTGAAGCTTTCTTT. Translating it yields CASSSGQEVTEAFF.

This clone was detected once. CDR3 DNA sequence: TGCAGCGTTAAACAAGCAACGTACACTGAAGCTTTCTTT. This encodes CSVKQATYTEAFF. The V gene is TRBV29-1, the J gene TRBJ1-1; D gene uncertain. The CDR3 is 13 amino acids. CDR1 and CDR2 from the germline V gene are SQVTM and ANQGSEA. The ends were cut back, 5 bases at V and 3 bases at J, with 13 bases in the middle.

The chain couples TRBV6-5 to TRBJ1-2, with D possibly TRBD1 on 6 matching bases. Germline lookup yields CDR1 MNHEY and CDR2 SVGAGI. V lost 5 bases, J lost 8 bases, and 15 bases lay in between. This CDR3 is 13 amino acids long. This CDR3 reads CASSLLGQQGYTF. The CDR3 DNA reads TGTGCCAGCAGTCTGCTAGGACAGCAGGGCTACACCTTC.